The 27 T cell receptor beta chains below come from one sample, sequenced in a study of B cell selection in AIRE deficiency. The sorted conventional CD4 T cells were gated as CD4+CD127+. The assay was immunoSEQ multiplex PCR, and TCRdb's table has in-frame clones only and misses some. The data show tens of thousands of clones, 97% seen once. Sequenced: conventional CD4+ T cells sorted from PBMCs. The receptors were gathered from a human donor with AIRE deficiency.

This chain connects TRBV11-3 to TRBJ2-2; TRBD2 matches 15 bases. V lost 1 base and J lost 4; bases outside the gene matches: 4. This CDR3 spans 18 amino acids. In germline, CDR1 is SGHNT, CDR2 YENEEA. DNA of the CDR3: TGTGCCAGCAGCTTAGGAGGACTAGCGGGAGGGTCCACCGGGGAGCTGTTTTTT. Translating gives CASSLGGLAGGSTGELFF. The full variable domain, completed using reference TRBV11-3 and TRBJ2-2, is EAGVVQSPRYKIIEKKQPVAFWCNPISGHNTLYWYLQNLGQGPELLIRYENEEAVDDSQLPKDRFSAERLKGVDSTLKIQPAELGDSAVYLCASSLGGLAGGSTGELFFGEGSRLTVL.

The chain has TRBV5-1 and TRBJ2-7, with unresolved D. Germline CDR1 and CDR2: SGHRS and YFSETQ. The V end was cut by 4 bases, the J end by 1 base, with 12 bases between. The CDR3 contains 14 residues. The CDR3 is CASSPRASSYEQYF. In DNA form, the CDR3 reads TGCGCCAGCAGCCCTCGGGCCTCATCCTACGAGCAGTACTTC.

This clone was counted once. The chain is built from TRBV10-2 and TRBJ2-7; a weak D match, TRBD2 (5 bases). The CDR3 extends over 12 amino acids. Germline V gene sequence: CDR1 WSHSY, CDR2 SAAADI. V was pared by 5 bases and J by 3 bases, with 8 bases between. Here the CDR3 reads CASSRRIYEQYF. As DNA, the CDR3 is TGCGCCAGCAGTAGGAGGATCTACGAGCAGTACTTC.

The V and J genes are TRBV4-1 and TRBJ2-7, with D uncertain. V lost 1 base, J lost 0 bases, and 10 bases lay in between. The germline V gene has CDR1 MGHRA and CDR2 YSYEKL. The CDR3 extends over 15 amino acids. The CDR3 DNA follows: TGCGCCAGCAGCCAAGTAACACTGAACTCCTACGAGCAGTACTTC. Protein sequence: CASSQVTLNSYEQYF.

The chain is built from TRBV18 and TRBJ2-3; D call uncertain. The CDR3 is 14 residues long. The germline CDR1 and CDR2 sequences are KGHSH and LQKENI. V lost 2 bases and J lost 4, with 10 bases in between. CDR3: CASSPADGSDTQYF. In DNA, the CDR3 is TGTGCCAGCTCACCAGCGGACGGATCAGATACGCAGTATTTT.

V gene TRBV2 combines with J gene TRBJ2-5; 11 bases match TRBD1. With V trimmed by 4 bases and J by 5 bases, 3 bases remained unmatched. Looked up from germline, CDR1 is SNHLY and CDR2 is FYNNEI. The CDR3 extends over 14 amino acids. The CDR3 region is CASSAGTGGETQYF. In DNA, the CDR3 is TGTGCCAGCAGTGCCGGGACAGGGGGGGAGACCCAGTACTTC.

This clone was recorded once. V usage is TRBV4-3 and J usage is TRBJ1-2; 7 bases map to TRBD1. This CDR3 contains 16 residues. The V gene's germline CDR1 is LGHNA and CDR2 YSLEER. Germline trimming cut 0 bases from V and 1 base from J; bases unmatched to any gene: 5. CDR3 nucleotides: TGCGCCAGCAGCCAAGATCGGGGACAGATTAACTATGGCTACACCTTC. It codes for CASSQDRGQINYGYTF.

The chain recombines TRBV28 with TRBJ1-2, with 10 bases that match TRBD1. Trimming took 5 bases from V and 7 from J; bases not matched to a gene: 4. The CDR3 is 13 amino acids. Per the germline V gene, CDR1 is MDHEN and CDR2 is SYDVKM. In nucleotides, the CDR3 is TGTGCCAGCAGTCGACAGGGGGCGCCTGGCTACACCTTC. Translating it yields CASSRQGAPGYTF.

The sample holds one count of this clone. The chain has TRBV10-1 and TRBJ2-5; D call uncertain. The DNA end favors TRBJ2-7, so the J call may be wrong. The CDR3 spans 17 residues. Per the germline V gene, CDR1 is WNHNN and CDR2 is SYGVQD (reference sequence). The chain's CDR3 is CASSTKAYAPLNYEQYF. The CDR3 region has the DNA TGCGCCAGCAGTACTAAGGCTTACGCTCCCCTAAACTACGAGCAGTACTTC.

The chain is built from TRBV7-2 and TRBJ1-4; 8 nucleotides agree with TRBD1. The CDR3 is 14 residues long. The V segment lost 6 bases and the J segment 3 bases; nucleotides outside the gene matches: 3. Germline V CDR1 and CDR2: SGHTA, FQGNSA. The CDR3 bases are TGTGCCAGCAGTCGGACAGGGTCTAATGAAAAACTGTTTTTT. Amino acids: CASSRTGSNEKLFF. The full variable domain, completed using reference TRBV7-2 and TRBJ1-4, is GAGVSQSPSNKVTEKGKDVELRCDPISGHTALYWYRQSLGQGLEFLIYFQGNSAPDKSGLPSDRFSAERTGGSVSTLTIQRTQQEDSAVYLCASSRTGSNEKLFFGSGTQLSVL.

The V call is TRBV5-6, the J call TRBJ2-1, with TRBD1 matching 8 bases. This CDR3 has 15 residues. The J segment lost 7 bases and the V segment lost 3 bases, leaving 9 bases of the junction unmatched. The germline V gene has CDR1 SGHDT and CDR2 YYEEEE. The CDR3 is CASSSPGTGWNEQFF. The CDR3 nucleotides are TGTGCCAGCAGCTCTCCCGGGACAGGTTGGAATGAGCAGTTCTTC.

The chain uses TRBV18 and TRBJ1-4; perhaps TRBD1 as D (6 bases). V was trimmed by 2 bases and J by 7 bases, leaving 20 bases between them. From germline, CDR1 is KGHSH and CDR2 LQKENI. This CDR3 has 17 amino acids. CDR3 DNA sequence: TGTGCCAGCTCACCATTCGACGCTCAGGGGACGGGTGAAAAACTGTTTTTT. It translates to CASSPFDAQGTGEKLFF.

This clone was recorded only once. CDR3 protein: CASSFRDGSYEQYF. In nucleotides, the CDR3 is TGTGCCAGCAGCTTTCGTGACGGATCCTACGAGCAGTACTTC. V and J are TRBV5-4 and TRBJ2-7, with D unclear. CDR3 length equals 14 residues. V was trimmed by 2 bases and J by 1 base, leaving 10 bases between them. Germline V gene sequence: CDR1 SGHNT, CDR2 YYREEE (reference sequence).

The chain uses TRBV30 and TRBJ2-2; the D gene is possibly TRBD2 (6 bases). V lost 2 bases and J 5 bases, leaving 12 bases between the germline ends. Germline assignment: CDR1 GTSNPN and CDR2 SVGIG (reference sequence). The CDR3 is 14 amino acids. CDR3 sequence: CAWSIHRGTGELFF. For the CDR3, the DNA is TGTGCCTGGAGTATCCACCGGGGGACCGGGGAGCTGTTTTTT.

The chain uses TRBV27 and TRBJ2-7; D is possibly TRBD2 (6 bases). Between the trimmed V and J ends, which lost 4 bases and 6 bases, there was a span of 7 bases. The CDR3 spans 11 residues. Per germline, CDR1 MNHEY and CDR2 SMNVEV (reference sequence). For the CDR3, the DNA is TGTGCCAGCAGTTCGGGGGTCGAGCAGTACTTC. Amino acids: CASSSGVEQYF.

This sequence joins TRBV19 and TRBJ1-4; D not certain. V dropped 7 bases and J dropped 8 bases, with 14 bases sitting between them. Germline assignment: CDR1 LNHDA and CDR2 SQIVND (reference sequence). The CDR3 covers 13 residues. In nucleotides, the CDR3 is TGTGCCAGTATATCGGACGGGCGGGAAAAACTGTTTTTT. It translates to CASISDGREKLFF.

This clone has only one observation. This chain links TRBV29-1 with TRBJ2-1; D ambiguous. The CDR3 is 13 residues long. V was pared by 4 bases and J by 2 bases, with 9 bases between. The germline gives CDR1 SQVTM, CDR2 ANQGSEA. CDR3 DNA: TGCAGCGTTGCTGGCAGTGCCTACAATGAGCAGTTCTTC. This translates into CSVAGSAYNEQFF.

Here the CDR3 reads CASSLVWGGNTIYF. In nucleotides, the CDR3 is TGTGCCAGCAGCTTAGTTTGGGGTGGAAACACCATATATTTT. V and J are TRBV7-2 and TRBJ1-3; D is unclear. The CDR3 is made up of 14 amino acids. Trimming removed 1 base from V and 3 bases from J, with 7 bases in between. Germline CDR1 and CDR2: SGHTA and FQGNSA.

This clone was seen once. V gene TRBV6-1 combines with J gene TRBJ2-5, with D possibly TRBD1 on 6 matching bases. CDR3 length equals 13 residues. V gave up 6 bases and J gave up 5 bases, with 13 bases separating them. CDR1 MNHNS and CDR2 SASEGT come from the germline V gene. CDR3 protein: CASSPGHWETQYF. In DNA, the CDR3 is TGTGCCAGCAGCCCGGGACATTGGGAGACCCAGTACTTC.

As regards this clone: Relative to the germline gene, one junction end is altered; a read error may explain this. The chain couples TRBV7-2 to TRBJ2-1; a weak D match, TRBD2 (6 bases). This CDR3 contains 19 residues. Germline assignment: CDR1 SGHTA and CDR2 FQGNSA. The CDR3 sequence: CASSLMVRREAISSNEQFF. The CDR3 region has the DNA TGTGCCAGCAGCTTAATGGTCCGGAGGGAGGCCATCTCCTCCAATGAGCAGTTCTTC.

This chain joins TRBV28 and TRBJ1-1; weak D call: TRBD1 (6 bases). The CDR3 has 14 amino acids. The V gene's germline CDR1 is MDHEN and CDR2 SYDVKM. V was pared by 8 bases and J by 1 base, with 14 bases between. This chain's CDR3 is CASSAGAGNTEAFF. CDR3 in DNA: TGTGCCAGCTCAGCGGGGGCCGGGAACACTGAAGCTTTCTTT.

This clone came up a few times. This rearrangement joins TRBV18 to TRBJ2-6, with 8 bases aligning to TRBD1. With 4 bases clipped from V and 1 base from J, the junction kept 0 bases outside the gene matches. The CDR3 contains 15 residues. Germline V gene data show CDR1 as KGHSH and CDR2 as LQKENI. The CDR3 DNA is TGTGCCAGCTCACGACAGGGGTCTGGGGCCAACGTCCTGACTTTC. Translated: CASSRQGSGANVLTF.

This chain connects TRBV25-1 to TRBJ2-4; D remains unclear. V was shortened by 8 bases and J by 1 base, with 9 bases between the two germline ends. The CDR3 runs 13 residues. The germline V gene encodes CDR1 MGHDK and CDR2 SYGVNS. The CDR3 protein is CASEESAKNIQYF. The CDR3 nucleotides are TGTGCCAGCGAAGAGTCCGCCAAAAACATTCAGTACTTC.

The chain carries TRBV19 and TRBJ1-6, with TRBD1 matching over 11 bases. The trim removed 5 bases at V and 7 bases at J, leaving 10 bases unmatched. The CDR3 has 17 residues. Germline V gene sequence: CDR1 LNHDA, CDR2 SQIVND (reference sequence). CDR3 loop: CASSLLGQGGGNSPLHF. CDR3 nucleotides: TGTGCCAGTAGTTTACTGGGACAGGGGGGAGGGAATTCACCCCTCCACTTT.

The rearrangement uses TRBV5-1 and TRBJ2-1; TRBD2 matches 10 bases. Trimming removed 3 bases from V and 2 bases from J; junction bases left unmatched: 11. Germline V gene sequence: CDR1 SGHRS, CDR2 YFSETQ. The CDR3 consists of 18 residues. CDR3 coding DNA: TGCGCCAGCAGCTCGATTGACTGGACTAGCGGTGCCTACAATGAGCAGTTCTTC. It codes for CASSSIDWTSGAYNEQFF.

The chain employs TRBV7-9 and TRBJ2-7; 8 bases agree with TRBD1. The CDR3 totals 15 residues. The V segment lost 3 bases and the J segment 2 bases; nucleotides outside the gene matches: 6. From germline, CDR1 is SEHNR and CDR2 FQNEAQ (reference sequence). In DNA, the CDR3 is TGTGCCAGCAGCTTGACTCGGACAGGGCCCTACGAGCAGTACTTC. Amino acid sequence: CASSLTRTGPYEQYF.

This clone was picked up one time. The chain is built from TRBV28 and TRBJ1-6, with 8 bases fitting TRBD1. There are 15 residues in the CDR3. The germline V gene has CDR1 MDHEN and CDR2 SYDVKM. Germline trimming cut 2 bases from V and 9 bases from J; bases unmatched to any gene: 6. In nucleotides, the CDR3 is TGTGCCAGCAGTTTAGAAGTACAGGGGGGTTCACCCCTCCACTTT. Amino acids: CASSLEVQGGSPLHF. Combining the CDR3 with reference TRBV28 and TRBJ1-6 gives the whole variable domain DVKVTQSSRYLVKRTGEKVFLECVQDMDHENMFWYRQDPGLGLRLIYFSYDVKMKEKGDIPEGYSVSREKKERFSLILESASTNQTSMYLCASSLEVQGGSPLHFGNGTRLTVT.